Detailed here is one T cell receptor beta chain. It has no known antigen specificity. The read halts 3 residues ahead of the CDR3 end, with the missing end drawn from the germline J gene. Trimmed from V: 6 bases; trimmed from J: 7 bases; junction bases lacking a gene match: 6. Taken from cysteine to phenylalanine, the CDR3 has 15 residues. Sequencing covers 36 bases of the CDR3, shown here with the frame starting at base 1. CDR1 and CDR2 are read off the germline V gene (reference sequence) as LNHDA and SQIVND. This sample stems from a study of T cell clonality in common variable immunodeficiency (dated by TCRdb to about 2015). Here is what the overall study found, with its caveats: CVID TCRbeta sequences reportedly showed fewer deletions and N-nucleotide insertions and lacked highly modified clones with 13 or more V deletions. Although equal DNA input was used, an average of roughly 80,000 unique sequences per sample was obtained for controls, compared with about 31,547 for CVID samples. According to the authors, figuring out what caused the increased clonality in CVID would require sequencing the repertoires of T cell subpopulations. Healthy controls shared more TCRbeta clones with each other than CVID subjects shared among themselves (p < 0.0001). Differences among patients in the CVID cohort limited the correlations between repertoire features and clinical complications. TCRbeta clonality was higher in CVID subjects than in healthy controls (t-test p = 0.018), and the increase was most characteristic of about a third of subjects.

Most of the CVID patients and most of the healthy controls were of Caucasian heritage. From each donor, roughly 5 to 8.5 ml of heparinized peripheral whole blood was collected. TCRbeta CDR3 repertoires were sequenced from genomic DNA of adults with common variable immune deficiency (CVID) and healthy adult controls. The control group comprised approximately 22 healthy adult volunteers, about 12 female and about 10 male, aged about 20 to 70 years with a mean age of around 37. To isolate peripheral blood mononuclear cells, diluted blood was subjected to density centrifugation over Hypaque 1077 or Ficoll-Paque. Unsorted mononuclear cells served as the source of genomic DNA, which was extracted either by Qiagen column purification or by a centrifugation-based method. For sequencing, equivalent amounts of genomic DNA were input from CVID and control samples. For every sample, a 60 bp segment covering the rearranged TCRbeta CDR3 region was amplified and then sequenced. The immunoSEQ assay, a bias-corrected multiplex PCR combined with high-throughput sequencing, was used for TCRbeta amplification. The paper's data handling went like this. Every unique nucleotide sequence counted as a clone and was annotated with V, D and J genes, copy number and frequency. Sequences were labeled productive if in frame, and non-productive if out of frame or containing stop codons. As previously described, Shannon's entropy was used to calculate clonality. Mean CDR3 Kyte-Doolittle hydropathy was derived from the predicted amino acid sequences of productive clones. Hierarchical clustering of scaled V gene usage was performed with the R hclust function using Manhattan distance and complete linkage. To assess clone sharing by CDR3 amino acid sequence, 12 repertoires per group were resampled over 100 rounds. The repertoires were searched for fewer than 75 published EBV-specific TCRbeta sequences and 245 published CMV-specific TCRbeta sequences. After a couple of CVID samples that produced fewer than 10,000 sequences were dropped from the analysis, roughly 42 CVID repertoires remained. Not all clones reach the TCRdb copy of this immuneACCESS table, which keeps in-frame sequences only. Checked studies attribute under half of the gap to unresolved V genes and leave the rest unexplained. V, J and clone size are taken as reported in that table, and D and trimming were inferred from the DNA itself. The sample comprises 50,000 or so clones, and every one was counted more than once. Of the sample, around 3.7% is held by the ten largest clones.

This chain is built from TRBV19 and TRBJ2-1, and 13 junction bases match TRBD2. The sequencing input was peripheral blood mononuclear cells. This TCR was sampled from a person aged 18-70 years in good health. Partial CDR3 DNA: TGTGCCAGTAGGGGGGGACTAGCGGGAAGGAATGAG. It specifies CASRGGLAGRNE. The whole CDR3 protein is CASRGGLAGRNEQFF.